This T cell receptor (beta chain) was documented in a study of shared T cell receptors in the human thymus. Profiled with immunoSEQ multiplex PCR; TCRdb holds only in-frame clones, not every one. The sample has over 650,000 clones; around 87% are singletons. There are 12 residues in the CDR3. Germline lookup yields CDR1 MNHEY and CDR2 SMNVEV (reference sequence). With 10 bases removed from V and 3 bases from J, the gap between germline ends came to 10 bases. The same sample was also studied in work on human thymus T cells.

This clonotype was obtained from a boy less than two years old with a congenital heart defect. The sequenced material came from thymocytes. The chain carries TRBV27 and TRBJ1-5; no firm D call. The CDR3 DNA is TGTGCCATACTCTGGGCCAATCAGCCCCAGCATTTT. Translating gives CAILWANQPQHF.